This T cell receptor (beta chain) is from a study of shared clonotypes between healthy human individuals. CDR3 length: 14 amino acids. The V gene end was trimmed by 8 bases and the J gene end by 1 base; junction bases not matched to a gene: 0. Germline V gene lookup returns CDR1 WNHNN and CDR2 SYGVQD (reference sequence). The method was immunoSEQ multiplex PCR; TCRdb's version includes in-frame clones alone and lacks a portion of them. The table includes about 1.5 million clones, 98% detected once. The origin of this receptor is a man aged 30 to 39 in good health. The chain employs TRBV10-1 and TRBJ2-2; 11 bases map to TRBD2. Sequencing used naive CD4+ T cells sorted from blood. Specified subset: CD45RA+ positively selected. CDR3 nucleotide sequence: TGCGCCAGCGGGACTAGCGGGAACACCGGGGAGCTGTTTTTT. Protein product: CASGTSGNTGELFF.